The 12 T cell receptor beta chains listed next were all sequenced from one sample in a study of OX40 agonist ivuxolimab in advanced cancers. The method was immunoSEQ multiplex PCR; TCRdb's version includes in-frame clones alone and lacks a portion of them. The sample yields some 63,000 clones, 90% to 95% seen once. Sequences were derived from CD4+ or CD8+ T cells sorted from blood, sampled in a trial of the OX40 agonist ivuxolimab. These receptors all come from an adult with an advanced solid tumor such as melanoma, head and neck, liver or kidney cancer.

A note on this clone: The identical CDR3 is also encoded by other nucleotide sequences in the sample. The CDR3, as DNA: TGTGCCAGCCAGGGGTTCGAGCAGTACTTC. It specifies CASQGFEQYF. The chain joins TRBV2 to TRBJ2-7; possibly TRBD1 for D (6 bases). The V end lost 8 bases, the J end lost 6 bases, and 8 bases lay between the germline ends. Germline CDR1 SNHLY, CDR2 FYNNEI. The CDR3 has 10 amino acids.

V gene TRBV7-2 combines with J gene TRBJ2-3; D is ambiguous. CDR3 length: 16 amino acids. Germline lookup yields CDR1 SGHTA and CDR2 FQGNSA. The V end lost 2 bases, the J end lost 4 bases, and 16 bases lay between the germline ends. This CDR3 is CASSLTGIDYSDTQYF. The CDR3, as DNA: TGTGCCAGCAGCTTAACGGGCATCGATTATTCAGATACGCAGTATTTT.

The genes are TRBV7-9 and TRBJ1-5; a possible D gene is TRBD1 (6 bases). The CDR3 spans 14 residues. V was trimmed by 10 bases and J by 6 bases, leaving 19 bases between them. From germline, CDR1 is SEHNR and CDR2 FQNEAQ (reference sequence). CDR3 residues: CATSLGGQVQPQHF. The CDR3 DNA reads as TGTGCCACATCTCTCGGGGGGCAGGTTCAGCCCCAGCATTTT. Full variable domain (missing parts from reference TRBV7-9 and TRBJ1-5): DTGVSQNPRHKITKRGQNVTFRCDPISEHNRLYWYRQTLGQGPEFLTYFQNEAQLEKSRLLSDRFSAERPKGSFSTLEIQRTEQGDSAMYLCATSLGGQVQPQHFGDGTRLSIL.

The chain carries TRBV5-4 and TRBJ2-7, with D possibly being TRBD2 (5 bases). Germline loops: CDR1 SGHNT, CDR2 YYREEE (reference sequence). Trimming took 4 bases from V and 0 from J, leaving 11 bases between them. The CDR3 covers 14 residues. The CDR3 reads CASSPGSASYEQYF. The CDR3 nucleotides are TGTGCCAGCAGCCCGGGGTCTGCCTCCTACGAGCAGTACTTC.

The rearrangement uses TRBV4-1 and TRBJ1-1; D is uncertain. CDR1 is MGHRA and CDR2 is YSYEKL in the germline V gene. The V and J ends lost 1 base and 1 base respectively, with 10 bases between them. The CDR3 is 15 residues long. The CDR3 DNA is TGCGCCAGCAGCCAAGTCCCCCACGCGAACACTGAAGCTTTCTTT. As protein: CASSQVPHANTEAFF.

This clone has only one observation. A much larger clone sits a single nucleotide away, making a read error possible. V is TRBV14 and J is TRBJ2-7, with a weak D call TRBD2 (5 bases). This CDR3 comprises 13 residues. The V end was cut by 4 bases, the J end by 1 base, with 8 bases between. Germline V CDR1 and CDR2: SGHDN, FVKESK. The CDR3 sequence is CASSPRGSYEQYF. The CDR3 region has the DNA TGTGCCAGCAGCCCCCGGGGATCCTACGAGCAGTACTTC.

This clone appeared once. The gene calls are TRBV5-6 and TRBJ2-7; the D is unclear. The length of the CDR3 is 12 residues. Trimming removed 7 bases from V and 2 bases from J, with 10 bases in between. Germline values: CDR1 SGHDT, CDR2 YYEEEE. CDR3 coding DNA: TGTGCCAGCTCCCCCCGAGCCTACGAGCAGTACTTC. This codes for CASSPRAYEQYF.

The V and J genes are TRBV4-2 and TRBJ2-5; D not resolved. This CDR3 has 11 amino acids. CDR1 and CDR2 (germline): LGHNA, YNFKEQ. Trimming removed 0 bases from V and 5 bases from J, with 1 base in between. In DNA, the CDR3 is TGTGCCAGCAGCCAAGACGAGACCCAGTACTTC. Translating gives CASSQDETQYF.

This chain joins TRBV29-1 and TRBJ2-3; tentative D call: TRBD2 (5 bases). V lost 0 bases and J 2 bases, leaving 9 bases between the germline ends. Germline V gene lookup returns CDR1 SQVTM and CDR2 ANQGSEA. The CDR3 sequence is 14 residues long. The CDR3 nucleotides read TGCAGCGTTGAAGAGATGGACTCCACAGATACGCAGTATTTT. This translates into CSVEEMDSTDTQYF.

V and J are TRBV7-9 and TRBJ2-5; D not resolved. Germline V lookup: CDR1 SEHNR, CDR2 FQNEAQ (reference sequence). V was trimmed by 2 bases and J by 2 bases, leaving 9 bases between them. The CDR3 loop spans 14 amino acids. CDR3 nucleotide sequence: TGTGCCAGCAGCTTACTTCTAAGACAAGAGACCCAGTACTTC. This gives the protein CASSLLLRQETQYF.

The chain recombines TRBV27 with TRBJ2-3, with D maybe TRBD2 (5 bases). The V gene lost 6 bases and the J gene lost 8 bases, with 9 bases spanning the gap. The germline CDR1 and CDR2 sequences are MNHEY and SMNVEV (reference sequence). This CDR3 has 11 amino acids. Here the CDR3 DNA reads TGTGCCAGCAGGATGGGAGTTACGCAGTATTTT. Its translation: CASRMGVTQYF.

The table lists this clone with a count of one. DNA for the CDR3: TGTGCCAGCAGTTACCCGGTGGGGACCTACGAGCAGTACTTC. Its protein product is CASSYPVGTYEQYF. The genes are TRBV6-5 and TRBJ2-7; D remains unclear. The V and J ends lost 2 bases and 2 bases respectively, with 10 bases between them. Germline V gene data show CDR1 as MNHEY and CDR2 as SVGAGI. The CDR3 totals 14 residues.